Shown below are 32 T cell receptor beta chains from a single sample sequenced in a study of cytomegalovirus exposure and HLA in healthy donors. Using immunoSEQ multiplex PCR, the repertoire was profiled, and TCRdb retains in-frame clones only, with some absent. The table shows around 300,000 clones, with around 86% occurring only once. The specimen sequenced was PBMCs. The receptors were sampled from a woman aged 18-35 years in good health and CMV-seronegative.

The rearrangement uses TRBV5-4 and TRBJ2-7; D remains ambiguous. V was clipped by 2 bases and J by 2 bases, with 11 bases between them. The germline V gene encodes CDR1 SGHNT and CDR2 YYREEE (reference sequence). The CDR3 runs to 14 residues. CDR3 in amino acids: CASSFPEPTYEQYF. The CDR3 DNA reads TGTGCCAGCAGCTTCCCCGAGCCCACCTACGAGCAGTACTTC. Using reference TRBV5-4 and TRBJ2-7 for the parts outside the CDR3, the full variable domain is ETGVTQSPTHLIKTRGQQVTLRCSSQSGHNTVSWYQQALGQGPQFIFQYYREEENGRGNFPPRFSGLQFPNYSSELNVNALELDDSALYLCASSFPEPTYEQYFGPGTRLTVT.

This clone was found a few times. Here the CDR3 reads CASSEWQNYGYTF. The CDR3 nucleotides read TGTGCCAGCAGTGAATGGCAGAACTATGGCTACACCTTC. The chain carries TRBV6-1 and TRBJ1-2; no definite D call. The CDR3 loop spans 13 amino acids. Germline V CDR1 and CDR2: MNHNS, SASEGT. V gave up 2 bases and J gave up 2 bases, with 6 bases separating them.

The chain recombines TRBV6-5 with TRBJ2-7; D remains unclear. Germline CDR1 MNHEY, CDR2 SVGAGI. The V end was cut by 2 bases, the J end by 2 bases, with 13 bases between. There are 15 residues in the CDR3. The CDR3 DNA follows: TGTGCCAGCAGTTACGATGCAGGCGTCGCCTACGAGCAGTACTTC. Residues: CASSYDAGVAYEQYF.

V usage is TRBV28 and J usage is TRBJ2-7, with 7 bases that match TRBD2. The junction had 7 bases not matched to a gene; V was cut back by 7 bases and J by 4 bases. Germline loops: CDR1 MDHEN, CDR2 SYDVKM. This CDR3 region has 13 residues. CDR3 residues: CASIRGEGYEQYF. CDR3 in DNA: TGTGCCAGCATCCGAGGGGAGGGGTACGAGCAGTACTTC.

CDR3 sequence reads: CASSPRTSTRYEQYF. The CDR3 DNA follows: TGTGCCAGCAGCCCCCGGACTAGTACTCGGTACGAGCAGTACTTC. This sequence joins TRBV9 and TRBJ2-7, with 7 bases matching TRBD2. CDR1 and CDR2 (germline): SGDLS, YYNGEE. V was pared by 4 bases and J by 4 bases, with 11 bases of the junction left unmatched. The CDR3 has 15 residues.

J is TRBJ2-1 and V is TRBV29-1; 8 bases line up with TRBD2. There are 14 residues in the CDR3. Germline trimming cut 4 bases from V and 3 bases from J; bases unmatched to any gene: 5. The germline V gene has CDR1 SQVTM and CDR2 ANQGSEA. The CDR3 spells CSVASAGGYNEQFF. The DNA of the CDR3 is TGCAGCGTTGCCTCGGCGGGGGGCTACAATGAGCAGTTCTTC.

This clone was found once. V and J are TRBV14 and TRBJ2-7; 9 bases fit TRBD1. With 4 bases clipped from V and 7 bases from J, the junction kept 11 bases outside the gene matches. Germline V gives CDR1 SGHDN, CDR2 FVKESK. The CDR3 runs to 15 residues. The CDR3 DNA reads as TGTGCCAGCAGCCGTTACGGACAGGGGTCTGAAGAGCAGTACTTC. Its protein is CASSRYGQGSEEQYF.

The chain uses TRBV25-1 and TRBJ2-3, with D unclear. Trimming left V 7 bases short and J 5 bases short, with 13 bases between. The CDR3 loop spans 13 amino acids. Germline V gene lookup returns CDR1 MGHDK and CDR2 SYGVNS. In nucleotides, the CDR3 is TGTGCCAGCAACTCCTTCAACGGAGATACGCAGTATTTT. It yields the protein CASNSFNGDTQYF.

This clone was recorded only once. The chain has TRBV5-4 and TRBJ1-4, with TRBD1 matching over 9 bases. The germline V gene encodes CDR1 SGHNT and CDR2 YYREEE (reference sequence). Germline trimming cut 3 bases from V and 8 bases from J; bases unmatched to any gene: 8. The CDR3 extends over 15 amino acids. The CDR3 bases are TGTGCCAGCAGCTCGGCACAGGGGGCGGGGGAAAAACTGTTTTTT. As protein: CASSSAQGAGEKLFF.

The chain has TRBV10-1 and TRBJ1-3; the match to TRBD1 covers 9 bases. The CDR3 is 16 residues long. V gave up 6 bases and J gave up 4 bases; unmatched junction bases: 10. Germline V gives CDR1 WNHNN, CDR2 SYGVQD (reference sequence). In nucleotides, the CDR3 is TGCGCCAGCAGAACACACAGGGGGCAAAAAGGAAACACCATATATTTT. Protein sequence: CASRTHRGQKGNTIYF.

This clone was detected only a few times. The gene calls are TRBV29-1 and TRBJ1-3, with D hard to call. V was pared by 7 bases and J by 0 bases, with 4 bases between. Germline assignment: CDR1 SQVTM and CDR2 ANQGSEA. The CDR3 length is 11 residues. This CDR3 is CSASSGNTIYF. The CDR3 DNA reads as TGCAGCGCCAGCTCTGGAAACACCATATATTTT. Looking up the rest from reference TRBV29-1 and TRBJ1-3 gives the full variable domain: SAVISQKPSRDICQRGTSLTIQCQVDSQVTMMFWYRQQPGQSLTLIATANQGSEATYESGFVIDKFPISRPNLTFSTLTVSNMSPEDSSIYLCSASSGNTIYFGEGSWLTVV.

The chain uses TRBV5-1 and TRBJ1-3; 10 nucleotides match TRBD1. The CDR3 sequence is 16 residues long. Losses at the gene ends were 3 bases for V and 4 bases for J; bases not matched to a gene: 7. Per germline, CDR1 SGHRS and CDR2 YFSETQ. DNA of the CDR3: TGCGCCAGCAGCTCAAAGGGACAGGGGTGGGGAAACACCATATATTTT. This gives the protein CASSSKGQGWGNTIYF. Full variable domain (outside the CDR3, taken from reference TRBV5-1 and TRBJ1-3): KAGVTQTPRYLIKTRGQQVTLSCSPISGHRSVSWYQQTPGQGLQFLFEYFSETQRNKGNFPGRFSGRQFSNSRSEMNVSTLELGDSALYLCASSSKGQGWGNTIYFGEGSWLTVV.

This chain connects TRBV6-1 to TRBJ1-5, with a weak D call TRBD1 (6 bases). Between the trimmed V and J ends, which lost 5 bases and 6 bases, there was a span of 17 bases. The CDR3 loop spans 15 amino acids. Looked up from germline, CDR1 is MNHNS and CDR2 is SASEGT. The CDR3 loop is CASSQPGHPTQPQHF. CDR3 sequence (DNA): TGTGCCAGCAGTCAGCCGGGACACCCTACTCAGCCCCAGCATTTT.

V gene TRBV5-6 combines with J gene TRBJ2-3; 7 nucleotides align to TRBD2. The trim removed 4 bases at V and 4 bases at J, leaving 12 bases unmatched. The CDR3 runs to 16 residues. Germline CDR1 reads SGHDT; CDR2 reads YYEEEE. The CDR3 sequence is CASSPPPSGLPDTQYF. CDR3 nucleotide sequence: TGTGCCAGCAGCCCCCCGCCTAGCGGTTTACCAGATACGCAGTATTTT.

The gene calls are TRBV6-6 and TRBJ2-3; 8 nucleotides agree with TRBD1. The V and J ends lost 0 bases and 0 bases, in that order; junction bases with no gene match: 2. The germline gives CDR1 MNHNY, CDR2 SVGAGI (reference sequence). The CDR3 sequence is 16 residues long. The CDR3 region has the DNA TGTGCCAGCAGTTACTCAAGGACAGGGAGCACAGATACGCAGTATTTT. This translates into CASSYSRTGSTDTQYF.

The V call is TRBV28, the J call TRBJ2-7; no definite D call. Germline-derived CDR1 and CDR2 are MDHEN and SYDVKM. This CDR3 has 11 amino acids. V shed 6 bases and J shed 2 bases, with 5 bases lying between them. The CDR3 coding sequence is TGTGCCAGCAGGACAACCTACGAGCAGTACTTC. Amino acid sequence: CASRTTYEQYF.

The rearrangement links TRBV19 to TRBJ1-5, with a possible D match to TRBD1 (6 bases). Looked up from germline, CDR1 is LNHDA and CDR2 is SQIVND (reference sequence). This CDR3 is built from 15 residues. The V end was cut by 8 bases, the J end by 5 bases, with 19 bases between. CDR3 in amino acids: CASSQAPTGHQPQHF. CDR3 nucleotide sequence: TGTGCCAGTTCCCAGGCCCCTACAGGGCATCAGCCCCAGCATTTT.

The sample holds a few counts of this clone. The rearrangement uses TRBV19 and TRBJ1-2, with TRBD1 matching 7 bases. The CDR3 runs 15 residues. Germline V gene data show CDR1 as LNHDA and CDR2 as SQIVND (reference sequence). V lost 11 bases to trimming and J lost 4 bases; unmatched junction nucleotides: 16. CDR3 nucleotides: TGTGCCTCCAAGGTGGCGGGACAGTCTGTCTATGGCTACACCTTC. This encodes CASKVAGQSVYGYTF.

The V gene is TRBV7-9, the J gene TRBJ1-2, with a tentative D call TRBD1 (5 bases). Germline CDR1 is SEHNR and CDR2 is FQNEAQ (reference sequence). The CDR3 covers 16 residues. The ends were cut back, 1 base at V and 4 bases at J, with 16 bases in the middle. The CDR3 is CASSLGGGGLGYGYTF. In DNA, the CDR3 is TGTGCCAGCAGCTTAGGGGGCGGAGGGCTCGGCTATGGCTACACCTTC.

V and J are TRBV5-1 and TRBJ1-3; 8 nucleotides line up with TRBD1. Germline V gene data show CDR1 as SGHRS and CDR2 as YFSETQ. V was clipped by 0 bases and J by 0 bases; unmatched bases: 5. CDR3 length: 17 amino acids. The CDR3, as DNA: TGCGCCAGCAGCTTGGCCCGACAGGGGTTCTCTGGAAACACCATATATTTT. Residues: CASSLARQGFSGNTIYF.

This clone was seen more than once but under ten times. The chain employs TRBV6-5 and TRBJ1-1; a possible D gene is TRBD1 (6 bases). The CDR3 loop spans 11 amino acids. Germline assignment: CDR1 MNHEY and CDR2 SVGAGI. Trimming cost V 5 bases and J 6 bases, with 7 bases left between them. CDR3 DNA: TGTGCCAGCAGTCACAGGGCTGAAGCTTTCTTT. Its translation is CASSHRAEAFF.

This clone was found once. The chain uses TRBV29-1 and TRBJ1-4, with 10 bases lining up with TRBD1. V lost 6 bases and J lost 7; bases outside the gene matches: 8. The germline V gene has CDR1 SQVTM and CDR2 ANQGSEA. This CDR3 is 14 amino acids long. Here the CDR3 reads CSVEPGQGSEKLFF. The CDR3 DNA reads TGCAGCGTAGAACCGGGACAGGGGTCTGAAAAACTGTTTTTT.

The rearrangement joins TRBV5-1 to TRBJ1-5; 8 positions match TRBD1. The germline gives CDR1 SGHRS, CDR2 YFSETQ. V lost 2 bases, J lost 4 bases, and 2 bases stayed unmatched. This CDR3 region has 14 residues. CDR3 nucleotide sequence: TGCGCCAGCAGCTTACAGGGGGGGAATCAGCCCCAGCATTTT. Amino acid sequence: CASSLQGGNQPQHF.

The V and J genes are TRBV10-3 and TRBJ1-6, with D uncertain. CDR3 size: 16 residues. The V gene lost 8 bases and the J gene lost 6 bases, with 20 bases spanning the gap. Germline CDR1 is ENHRY and CDR2 is SYGVKD. The CDR3 DNA reads as TGTGCCATCTCGGGCCGGGAGCCCGGGCCTAATTCACCCCTCCACTTT. Translation: CAISGREPGPNSPLHF.

The J gene is TRBJ2-7, the V gene TRBV5-4; unclear D gene. From germline, CDR1 is SGHNT and CDR2 YYREEE (reference sequence). The CDR3 spans 14 residues. V was cut by 2 bases and J by 0 bases, with 9 bases left in between. CDR3 nucleotides: TGTGCCAGCAGCTTTGATACATCCTCCTACGAGCAGTACTTC. Its protein product is CASSFDTSSYEQYF. Combining the CDR3 with reference TRBV5-4 and TRBJ2-7 gives the whole variable domain ETGVTQSPTHLIKTRGQQVTLRCSSQSGHNTVSWYQQALGQGPQFIFQYYREEENGRGNFPPRFSGLQFPNYSSELNVNALELDDSALYLCASSFDTSSYEQYFGPGTRLTVT.

The rearrangement links TRBV6-5 to TRBJ1-2; TRBD1 agrees at 7 bases. With V trimmed by 0 bases and J by 7 bases, 8 bases remained unmatched. Germline V CDR1 and CDR2: MNHEY, SVGAGI. This CDR3 contains 15 residues. The CDR3 sequence: CASSYSWRGQGGYTF. The CDR3 nucleotides read TGTGCCAGCAGTTACTCATGGAGGGGGCAGGGTGGCTACACCTTC.

The rearrangement joins TRBV29-1 to TRBJ2-1; 7 bases map to TRBD1. J lost 9 bases, V lost 5 bases, and 13 bases had no gene match. The CDR3 loop spans 14 amino acids. Per germline, CDR1 SQVTM and CDR2 ANQGSEA. The CDR3 loop is CSVCEGTVEPEQFF. The CDR3 DNA follows: TGCAGCGTTTGCGAGGGGACAGTAGAACCTGAGCAGTTCTTC.

V and J are TRBV6-1 and TRBJ1-5; D perhaps matches TRBD1 (6 bases). Germline CDR1 is MNHNS and CDR2 is SASEGT. Trimming took off 8 bases at V and 5 bases at J, with 13 bases between the two ends. The CDR3 totals 13 residues. The CDR3 spells CASSGGLHQPQHF. CDR3 DNA: TGTGCCAGCTCGGGGGGGCTACATCAGCCCCAGCATTTT.

The gene calls are TRBV4-3 and TRBJ1-6; D not certain. V lost 8 bases and J lost 8, with 13 bases in between. Germline V gene data show CDR1 as LGHNA and CDR2 as YSLEER. The CDR3 consists of 13 residues. The CDR3 DNA sequence: TGCGCCAGCTCGAAGACGGAGGATTCACCCCTCCACTTT. This codes for CASSKTEDSPLHF.

This chain uses TRBV19 with TRBJ2-6; no definite D call. V was shortened by 3 bases and J by 4 bases, with 13 bases between the two germline ends. Germline-derived CDR1 and CDR2 are LNHDA and SQIVND (reference sequence). This CDR3 has 16 amino acids. CDR3 amino acids: CASSIERLSGANVLTF. DNA of the CDR3: TGTGCCAGTAGTATTGAGAGGCTGTCAGGGGCCAACGTCCTGACTTTC.

The V call is TRBV30, the J call TRBJ2-3, with no clear D. The V and J ends lost 2 bases and 3 bases respectively, with 3 bases between them. Germline values: CDR1 GTSNPN, CDR2 SVGIG (reference sequence). CDR3 length equals 11 residues. The CDR3 DNA sequence: TGTGCCTGGAGTTCGACAGATACGCAGTATTTT. This translates into CAWSSTDTQYF.

The chain combines TRBV10-1 with TRBJ2-7; D may be TRBD2 (6 bases). The CDR3 sequence is 14 residues long. V lost 3 bases, J lost 5 bases, and 14 bases lay in between. CDR1 is WNHNN and CDR2 is SYGVQD in the germline V gene (reference sequence). This CDR3 reads CASSDGGARNEQYF. The DNA for the CDR3 is TGCGCCAGCAGTGACGGAGGGGCGAGAAACGAGCAGTACTTC.